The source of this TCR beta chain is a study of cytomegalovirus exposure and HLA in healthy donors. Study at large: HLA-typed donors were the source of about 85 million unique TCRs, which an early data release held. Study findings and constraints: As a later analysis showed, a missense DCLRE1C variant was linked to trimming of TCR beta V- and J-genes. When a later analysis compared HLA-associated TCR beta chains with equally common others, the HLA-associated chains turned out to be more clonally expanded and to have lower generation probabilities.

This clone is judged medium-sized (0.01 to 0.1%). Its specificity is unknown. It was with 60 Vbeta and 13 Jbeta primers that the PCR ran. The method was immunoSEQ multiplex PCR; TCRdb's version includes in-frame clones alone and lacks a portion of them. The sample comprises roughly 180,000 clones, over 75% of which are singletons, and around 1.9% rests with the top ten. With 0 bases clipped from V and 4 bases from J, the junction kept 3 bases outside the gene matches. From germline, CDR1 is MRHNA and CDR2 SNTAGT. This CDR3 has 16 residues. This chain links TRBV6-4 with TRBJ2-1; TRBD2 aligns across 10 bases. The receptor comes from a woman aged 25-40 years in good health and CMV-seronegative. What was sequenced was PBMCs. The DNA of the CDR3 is TGTGCCAGCAGTGACTCTTATAGCGGGGGGTACAATGAGCAGTTCTTC. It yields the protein CASSDSYSGGYNEQFF.